This TCR beta chain was captured in a study of monozygotic twins with cystic fibrosis. Study observations and caveats: Low clonality (median roughly 0.01) suggested a mostly naive repertoire. V usage most resembled the co-twin in 13 of 16 pairs.

There are 15 residues in the CDR3. In germline, CDR1 is SGHTA, CDR2 FQGNSA. Unmatched junction bases numbered 8, after V lost 3 bases and J lost 9 bases. About this clone: Antigen specificity is unknown.

Sequenced by immunoSEQ multiplex PCR; TCRdb stores in-frame clones only, minus some. The sample holds around 9,500 clones, 98% to 99% seen once. This sequence joins TRBV7-2 and TRBJ2-1; TRBD2 matches at 10 bases. Source material: blood. This clonotype originated in a girl aged 2-10 years with cystic fibrosis. CDR3 coding DNA: TGTGCCAGCAGCTTGACAGGACTAGCGGTGGGTGAGCAGTTCTTC. Residues: CASSLTGLAVGEQFF.